This paragraph reports one T cell receptor beta chain. Its antigen is unidentified. The junction departs from germline at one end; a sequencing error may be responsible. This sample is part of a study of post-analysis software for immune sequencing data. Unique molecular identifiers had been added to the TCR beta cDNA libraries. From the PCR reads, TCRdb called clonotypes with MiXCR, one entry per CDR3 protein. The profile shows roughly 730,000 distinct CDR3 sequences, 25% to 30% of them singletons. Findings and limits, study-wide: Patients used five TRBV segments, including TRBV5-6, TRBV5-1 and TRBV20-1, more often than controls.

The CDR3 has 14 amino acids. The germline gives CDR1 MNHEY, CDR2 SVGAGI. What was sequenced was blood. The chain recombines TRBV6-5 with TRBJ2-5, with 7 bases lining up with TRBD1. The sequence was obtained from a girl aged 5 to 17 with multiple sclerosis. The CDR3 region is CASSNSRPGGEQYF. CDR3 DNA: TGTGCCAGCAGTAACTCTAGACCAGGGGGTGAGCAGTACTTC.